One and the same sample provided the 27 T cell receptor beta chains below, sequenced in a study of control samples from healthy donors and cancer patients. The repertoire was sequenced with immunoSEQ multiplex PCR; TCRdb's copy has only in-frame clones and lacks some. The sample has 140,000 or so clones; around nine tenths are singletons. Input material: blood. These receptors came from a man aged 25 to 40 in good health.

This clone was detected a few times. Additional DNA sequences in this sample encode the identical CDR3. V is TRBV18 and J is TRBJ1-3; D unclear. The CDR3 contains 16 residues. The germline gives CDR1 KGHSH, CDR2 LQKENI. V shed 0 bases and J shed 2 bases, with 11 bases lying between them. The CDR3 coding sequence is TGTGCCAGCTCACCACCCGCGGGTCGGACTGGAAACACCATATATTTT. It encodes CASSPPAGRTGNTIYF.

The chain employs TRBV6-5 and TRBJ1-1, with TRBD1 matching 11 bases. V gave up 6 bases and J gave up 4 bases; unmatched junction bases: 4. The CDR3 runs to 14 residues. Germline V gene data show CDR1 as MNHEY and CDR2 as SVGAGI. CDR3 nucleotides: TGTGCCAGCAGCCTGGACAGGGGGCCCACTGAAGCTTTCTTT. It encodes CASSLDRGPTEAFF.

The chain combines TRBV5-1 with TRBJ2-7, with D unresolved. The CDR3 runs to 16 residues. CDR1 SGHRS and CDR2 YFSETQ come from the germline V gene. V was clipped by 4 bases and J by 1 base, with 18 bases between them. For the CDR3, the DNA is TGCGCCAGCAGCCGGACCGTCCGACTCGCGTCCTACGAGCAGTACTTC. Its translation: CASSRTVRLASYEQYF. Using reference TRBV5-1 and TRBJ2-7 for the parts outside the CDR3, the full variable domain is KAGVTQTPRYLIKTRGQQVTLSCSPISGHRSVSWYQQTPGQGLQFLFEYFSETQRNKGNFPGRFSGRQFSNSRSEMNVSTLELGDSALYLCASSRTVRLASYEQYFGPGTRLTVT.

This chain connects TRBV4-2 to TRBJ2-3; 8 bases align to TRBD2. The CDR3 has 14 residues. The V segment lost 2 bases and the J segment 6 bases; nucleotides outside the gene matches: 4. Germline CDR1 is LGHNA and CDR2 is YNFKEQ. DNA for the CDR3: TGTGCCAGCAGCCAACTACTAGCGGAGGATACGCAGTATTTT. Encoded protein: CASSQLLAEDTQYF.

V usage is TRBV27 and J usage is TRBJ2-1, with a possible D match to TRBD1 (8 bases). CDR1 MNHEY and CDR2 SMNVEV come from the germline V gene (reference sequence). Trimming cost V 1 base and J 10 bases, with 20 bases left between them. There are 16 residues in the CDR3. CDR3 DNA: TGTGCCAGCAGTTTATACAGGGGGGGGGAAGGAATGGAGCAGTTCTTC. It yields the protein CASSLYRGGEGMEQFF.

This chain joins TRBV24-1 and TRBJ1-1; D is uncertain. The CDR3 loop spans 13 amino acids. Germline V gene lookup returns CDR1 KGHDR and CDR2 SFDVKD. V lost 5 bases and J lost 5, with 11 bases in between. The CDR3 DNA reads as TGTGCCACCAGTGGAATGACGGGGACTGAAGCTTTCTTT. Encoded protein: CATSGMTGTEAFF.

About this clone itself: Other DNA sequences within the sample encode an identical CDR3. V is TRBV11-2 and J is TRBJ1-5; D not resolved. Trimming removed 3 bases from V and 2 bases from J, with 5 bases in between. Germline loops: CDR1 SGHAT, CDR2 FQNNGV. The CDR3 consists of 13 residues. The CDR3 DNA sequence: TGTGCCAGCAGCTTTGGGGGCAATCAGCCCCAGCATTTT. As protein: CASSFGGNQPQHF.

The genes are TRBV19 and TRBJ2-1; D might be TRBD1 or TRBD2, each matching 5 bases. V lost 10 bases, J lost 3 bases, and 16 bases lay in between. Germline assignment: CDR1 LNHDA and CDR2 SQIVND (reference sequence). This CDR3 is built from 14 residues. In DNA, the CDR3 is TGTGCCACCAAGAACGCTGGGGGCTACAATGAGCAGTTCTTC. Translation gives CATKNAGGYNEQFF.

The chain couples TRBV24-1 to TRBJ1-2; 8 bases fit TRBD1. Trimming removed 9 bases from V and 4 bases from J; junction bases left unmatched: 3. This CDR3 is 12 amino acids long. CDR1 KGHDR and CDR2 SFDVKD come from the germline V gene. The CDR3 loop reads CATSGTGYGYTF. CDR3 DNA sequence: TGTGCCACCTCCGGGACAGGCTATGGCTACACCTTC.

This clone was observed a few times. CDR3 in amino acids: CASSPQGPDTQYF. CDR3 nucleotide sequence: TGTGCCAGCAGTCCACAGGGTCCAGATACGCAGTATTTT. This rearrangement joins TRBV27 to TRBJ2-3; D is perhaps TRBD1 (6 bases). V was shortened by 5 bases and J by 4 bases, with 10 bases between the two germline ends. The CDR3 extends over 13 amino acids. The germline V gene has CDR1 MNHEY and CDR2 SMNVEV (reference sequence).

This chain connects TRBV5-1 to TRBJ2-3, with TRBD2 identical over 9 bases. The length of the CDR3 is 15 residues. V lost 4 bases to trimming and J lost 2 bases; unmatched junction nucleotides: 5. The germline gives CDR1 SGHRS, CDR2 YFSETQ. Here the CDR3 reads CASSSGGQYTDTQYF. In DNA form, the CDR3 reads TGCGCCAGCAGCAGCGGGGGGCAATACACAGATACGCAGTATTTT. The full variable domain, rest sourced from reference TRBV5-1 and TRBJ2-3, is KAGVTQTPRYLIKTRGQQVTLSCSPISGHRSVSWYQQTPGQGLQFLFEYFSETQRNKGNFPGRFSGRQFSNSRSEMNVSTLELGDSALYLCASSSGGQYTDTQYFGPGTRLTVL.

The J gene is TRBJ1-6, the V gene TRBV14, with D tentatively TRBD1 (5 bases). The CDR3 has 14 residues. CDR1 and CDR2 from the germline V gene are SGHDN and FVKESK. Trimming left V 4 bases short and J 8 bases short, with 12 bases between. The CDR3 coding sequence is TGTGCCAGCAGCCGAGATTGGGGCGATTCACCCCTCCACTTT. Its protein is CASSRDWGDSPLHF.

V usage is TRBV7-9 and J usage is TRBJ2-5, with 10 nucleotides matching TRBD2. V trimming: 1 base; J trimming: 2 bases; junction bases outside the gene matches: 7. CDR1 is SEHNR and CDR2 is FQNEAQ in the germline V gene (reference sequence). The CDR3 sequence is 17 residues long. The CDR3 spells CASSLGSGRVGQETQYF. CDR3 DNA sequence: TGTGCCAGCAGCTTAGGGAGCGGGAGGGTTGGGCAAGAGACCCAGTACTTC.

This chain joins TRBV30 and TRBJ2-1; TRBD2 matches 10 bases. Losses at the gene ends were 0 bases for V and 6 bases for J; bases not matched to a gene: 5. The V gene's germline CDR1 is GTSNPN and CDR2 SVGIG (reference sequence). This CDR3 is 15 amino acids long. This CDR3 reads CAWSVSLAGVNEQFF. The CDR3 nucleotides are TGTGCCTGGAGTGTCTCTCTAGCGGGAGTCAATGAGCAGTTCTTC. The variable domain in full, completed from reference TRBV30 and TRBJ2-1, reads SQTIHQWPATLVQPVGSPLSLECTVEGTSNPNLYWYRQAAGRGLQLLFYSVGIGQISSEVPQNLSASRPQDRQFILSSKKLLLSDSGFYLCAWSVSLAGVNEQFFGPGTRLTVL.

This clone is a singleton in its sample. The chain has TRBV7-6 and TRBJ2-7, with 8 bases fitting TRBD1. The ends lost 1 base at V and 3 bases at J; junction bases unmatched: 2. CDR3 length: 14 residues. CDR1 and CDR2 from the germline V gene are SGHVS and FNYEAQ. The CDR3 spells CASSLGQGIYEQYF. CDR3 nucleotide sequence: TGTGCCAGCAGCTTAGGACAGGGGATCTACGAGCAGTACTTC.

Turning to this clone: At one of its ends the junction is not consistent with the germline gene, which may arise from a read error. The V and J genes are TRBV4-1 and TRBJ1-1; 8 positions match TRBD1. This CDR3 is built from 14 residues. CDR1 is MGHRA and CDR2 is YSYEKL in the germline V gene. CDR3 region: CASSPFYRGTGLIF. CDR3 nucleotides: TGCGCCAGCAGCCCCTTTTACCGCGGGACAGGACTTATCTTT.

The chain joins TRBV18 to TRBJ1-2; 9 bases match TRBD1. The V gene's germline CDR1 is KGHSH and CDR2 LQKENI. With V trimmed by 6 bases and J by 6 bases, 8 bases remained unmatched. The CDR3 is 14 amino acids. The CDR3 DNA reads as TGTGCCAGCTCCCCGGGACAGGGTACGCATGGCTACACCTTC. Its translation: CASSPGQGTHGYTF.

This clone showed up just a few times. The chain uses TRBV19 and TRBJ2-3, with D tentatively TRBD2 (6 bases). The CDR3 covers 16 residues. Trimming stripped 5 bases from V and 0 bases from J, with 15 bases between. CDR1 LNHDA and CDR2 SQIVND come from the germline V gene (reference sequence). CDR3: CASSPPGTFSTDTQYF. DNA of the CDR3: TGTGCCAGTAGTCCCCCCGGGACTTTCAGCACAGATACGCAGTATTTT. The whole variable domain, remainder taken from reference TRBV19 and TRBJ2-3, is DGGITQSPKYLFRKEGQNVTLSCEQNLNHDAMYWYRQDPGQGLRLIYYSQIVNDFQKGDIAEGYSVSREKKESFPLTVTSAQKNPTAFYLCASSPPGTFSTDTQYFGPGTRLTVL.

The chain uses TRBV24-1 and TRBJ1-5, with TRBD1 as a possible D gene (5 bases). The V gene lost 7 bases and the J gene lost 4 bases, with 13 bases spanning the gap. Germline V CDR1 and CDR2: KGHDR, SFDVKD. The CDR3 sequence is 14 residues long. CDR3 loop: CATSPAGPNQPQHF. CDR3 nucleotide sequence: TGTGCCACCAGCCCCGCAGGGCCGAATCAGCCCCAGCATTTT.

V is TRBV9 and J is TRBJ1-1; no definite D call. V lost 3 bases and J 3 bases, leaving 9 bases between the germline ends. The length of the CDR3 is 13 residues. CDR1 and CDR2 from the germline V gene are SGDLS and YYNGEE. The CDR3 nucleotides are TGTGCCAGCAGCGAACAGTGGGACACTGAAGCTTTCTTT. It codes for CASSEQWDTEAFF.

CDR3: CSAASRDRYNEQFF. The CDR3 DNA reads as TGCAGCGCCGCTAGCCGGGACAGATACAATGAGCAGTTCTTC. The chain recombines TRBV29-1 with TRBJ2-1, with 7 nucleotides matching TRBD1. This CDR3 is built from 14 residues. Germline loops: CDR1 SQVTM, CDR2 ANQGSEA. The V and J ends lost 7 bases and 4 bases, in that order; junction bases with no gene match: 10.

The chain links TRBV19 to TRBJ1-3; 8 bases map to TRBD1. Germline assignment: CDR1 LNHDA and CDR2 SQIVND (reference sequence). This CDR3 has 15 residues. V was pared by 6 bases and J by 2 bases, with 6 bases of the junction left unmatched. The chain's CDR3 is CASRPAQGAGNTIYF. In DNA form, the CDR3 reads TGTGCCAGTAGACCTGCACAGGGGGCTGGAAACACCATATATTTT.

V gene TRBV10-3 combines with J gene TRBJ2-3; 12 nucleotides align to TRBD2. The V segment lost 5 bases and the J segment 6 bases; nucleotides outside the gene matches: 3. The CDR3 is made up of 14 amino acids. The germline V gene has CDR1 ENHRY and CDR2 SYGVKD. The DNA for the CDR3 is TGTGCCATCAGTCAGACTAGCGGGAGTGATACGCAGTATTTT. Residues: CAISQTSGSDTQYF.

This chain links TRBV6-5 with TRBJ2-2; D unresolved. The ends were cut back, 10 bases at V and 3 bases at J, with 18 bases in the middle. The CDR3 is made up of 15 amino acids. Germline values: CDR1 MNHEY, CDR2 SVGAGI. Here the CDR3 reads CATNRQAGDTGELFF. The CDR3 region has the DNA TGTGCCACCAACCGGCAGGCTGGGGACACCGGGGAGCTGTTTTTT.

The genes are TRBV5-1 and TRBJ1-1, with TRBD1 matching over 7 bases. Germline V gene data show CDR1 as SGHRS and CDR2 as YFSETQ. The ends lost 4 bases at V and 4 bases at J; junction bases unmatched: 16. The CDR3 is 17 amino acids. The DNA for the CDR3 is TGCGCCAGCAGCACCTGGGACAGCTTGAATGATGGCACTGAAGCTTTCTTT. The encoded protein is CASSTWDSLNDGTEAFF.

The CDR3 bases are TGTGCCAGCAGTCGAACAGGGGTCTCTAATCAGCCCCAGCATTTT. Translation gives CASSRTGVSNQPQHF. The chain links TRBV6-6 to TRBJ1-5, with 7 bases lining up with TRBD1. The CDR3 has 15 residues. V shed 5 bases and J 4 bases; nucleotides not matched to a gene: 8. The germline V gene encodes CDR1 MNHNY and CDR2 SVGAGI (reference sequence).

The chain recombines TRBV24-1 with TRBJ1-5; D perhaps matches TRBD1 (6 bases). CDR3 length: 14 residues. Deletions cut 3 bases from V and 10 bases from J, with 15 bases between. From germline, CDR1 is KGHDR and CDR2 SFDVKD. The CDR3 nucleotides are TGTGCCACCAGTGATCCCCGAGGCGGGGGCCCCCAGCATTTT. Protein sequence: CATSDPRGGGPQHF.